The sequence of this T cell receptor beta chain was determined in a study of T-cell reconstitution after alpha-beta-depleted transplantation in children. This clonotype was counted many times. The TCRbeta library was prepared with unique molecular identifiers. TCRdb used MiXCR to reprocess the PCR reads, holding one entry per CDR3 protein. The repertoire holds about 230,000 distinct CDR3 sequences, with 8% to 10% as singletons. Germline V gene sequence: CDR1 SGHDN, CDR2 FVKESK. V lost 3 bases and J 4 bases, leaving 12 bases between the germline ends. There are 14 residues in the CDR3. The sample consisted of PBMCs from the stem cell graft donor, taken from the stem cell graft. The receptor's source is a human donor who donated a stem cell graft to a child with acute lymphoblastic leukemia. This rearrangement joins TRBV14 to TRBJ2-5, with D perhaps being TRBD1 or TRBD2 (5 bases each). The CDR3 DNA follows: TGTGCCAGCAGCCACGGGACGCCGCCAGAGACCCAGTACTTC. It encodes CASSHGTPPETQYF.